These 18 T cell receptor beta chains originate from one sample sequenced in a study of T cell changes during pregnancy in multiple sclerosis. Libraries were prepared by immunoSEQ multiplex PCR; TCRdb keeps only in-frame clonotypes and omits some of them. Counted here are about 59,000 clones, around 90% occurring once; the ten biggest clones make up 1% to 1.5%. Source: peripheral blood, taken in the second trimester of pregnancy. Receptor source: a female donor with multiple sclerosis, enrolled in a pregnancy study.

This chain connects TRBV30 to TRBJ1-2, with unresolved D. CDR1 and CDR2 (germline): GTSNPN, SVGIG (reference sequence). The CDR3 is 13 residues long. Trimming removed 0 bases from V and 5 bases from J, with 10 bases in between. This CDR3 reads CAWSVRVRYGYTF. The CDR3 coding sequence is TGTGCCTGGAGTGTGAGGGTGAGGTATGGCTACACCTTC.

This chain connects TRBV4-3 to TRBJ2-4, with 7 bases identical to TRBD2. The CDR3 has 14 residues. V lost 4 bases, J lost 5 bases, and 5 bases stayed unmatched. Germline values: CDR1 LGHNA, CDR2 YSLEER. This chain's CDR3 is CASSLGAGENIQYF. The CDR3 DNA is TGCGCCAGCAGCCTAGGGGCGGGGGAAAACATTCAGTACTTC.

The CDR3 region has the DNA TGTGCCAGCAGTTTAGCCCGAGGGGGAATTAGCAATCAGCCCCAGCATTTT. This sequence encodes CASSLARGGISNQPQHF. V and J are TRBV28 and TRBJ1-5, with D tentatively TRBD1 (6 bases). This CDR3 has 17 amino acids. Germline V gene data show CDR1 as MDHEN and CDR2 as SYDVKM. Trimming removed 2 bases at V and 0 bases at J, with 14 bases between.

The V gene is TRBV6-6, the J gene TRBJ1-6; D is uncertain. From germline, CDR1 is MNHNY and CDR2 SVGAGI (reference sequence). The V gene lost 2 bases and the J gene lost 7 bases, with 3 bases spanning the gap. The CDR3 extends over 12 amino acids. CDR3 bases: TGTGCCAGCAGTTACCGGAATTCACCCCTCCACTTT. Its translation: CASSYRNSPLHF.

The chain links TRBV5-1 to TRBJ1-5; no clear D gene. Trimming stripped 7 bases from V and 0 bases from J, with 8 bases between. Germline values: CDR1 SGHRS, CDR2 YFSETQ. The CDR3 extends over 13 amino acids. The CDR3 sequence is CASRENSNQPQHF. DNA of the CDR3: TGCGCCAGCCGAGAGAATAGCAATCAGCCCCAGCATTTT.

This chain uses TRBV5-1 with TRBJ1-1, with D possibly TRBD1 on 6 matching bases. Germline-derived CDR1 and CDR2 are SGHRS and YFSETQ. V lost 0 bases to trimming and J lost 5 bases, with 11 bases between them. This CDR3 is 14 amino acids long. The CDR3 is CASSLAQGRTEAFF. The DNA of the CDR3 is TGCGCCAGCAGCTTGGCGCAGGGGCGGACTGAAGCTTTCTTT.

The chain combines TRBV9 with TRBJ2-3; a weak D match, TRBD2 (5 bases). Trimming cost V 8 bases and J 1 base, with 17 bases left between them. The CDR3 sequence is 15 residues long. The germline V gene has CDR1 SGDLS and CDR2 YYNGEE. In nucleotides, the CDR3 is TGTGCCAGTGGAGGATGGGTCGCCCGCACAGATACGCAGTATTTT. This translates into CASGGWVARTDTQYF.

CDR3 coding DNA: TGTGCCTGGAGTGGGGGAGGCGAGCAGTACTTC. It yields the protein CAWSGGGEQYF. The chain uses TRBV30 and TRBJ2-7, with a weak D call TRBD2 (6 bases). The germline CDR1 and CDR2 sequences are GTSNPN and SVGIG (reference sequence). CDR3 length equals 11 residues. The V and J ends lost 1 base and 6 bases respectively, with 7 bases between them.

This clone has just a few counts. This chain connects TRBV5-4 to TRBJ1-3; D not certain. This CDR3 is built from 14 residues. The germline CDR1 and CDR2 sequences are SGHNT and YYREEE (reference sequence). Trimming shortened V by 0 bases and J by 1 base, and 5 bases separated the two germline ends. The CDR3 DNA reads TGTGCCAGCAGCTTGGAGAGGTCTGGAAACACCATATATTTT. Translation: CASSLERSGNTIYF.

The chain uses TRBV6-6 and TRBJ2-1; 8 positions match TRBD1. The V gene's germline CDR1 is MNHNY and CDR2 SVGAGI (reference sequence). The CDR3 contains 15 residues. With 7 bases clipped from V and 7 bases from J, the junction kept 12 bases outside the gene matches. CDR3 in DNA: TGTGCCAGCACCCTACCTCAGGGGGCGGGTAATGAGCAGTTCTTC. Encoded protein: CASTLPQGAGNEQFF.

This sequence joins TRBV6-1 and TRBJ2-3, with a weak D call TRBD1 (5 bases). The CDR3 consists of 13 residues. With 8 bases removed from V and 6 bases from J, the gap between germline ends came to 15 bases. Germline V CDR1 and CDR2: MNHNS, SASEGT. In DNA form, the CDR3 reads TGTGCCAGCCAAAGACAGAATGGCGATACGCAGTATTTT. This encodes CASQRQNGDTQYF.

This chain uses TRBV28 with TRBJ2-3; possibly TRBD1 for D (5 bases). The CDR3 totals 16 residues. CDR1 is MDHEN and CDR2 is SYDVKM in the germline V gene. V was shortened by 2 bases and J by 0 bases, with 12 bases between the two germline ends. This CDR3 reads CASSLGAVTSTDTQYF. The CDR3 DNA reads TGTGCCAGCAGTTTAGGGGCAGTCACTAGCACAGATACGCAGTATTTT. Together with reference TRBV28 and TRBJ2-3, the CDR3 gives the full variable domain: DVKVTQSSRYLVKRTGEKVFLECVQDMDHENMFWYRQDPGLGLRLIYFSYDVKMKEKGDIPEGYSVSREKKERFSLILESASTNQTSMYLCASSLGAVTSTDTQYFGPGTRLTVL.

The chain joins TRBV20-1 to TRBJ1-1, with a weak D call TRBD1 (6 bases). Germline CDR1 is DFQATT and CDR2 is SNEGSKA (reference sequence). V lost 6 bases to trimming and J lost 8 bases, with 13 bases between them. This CDR3 region has 11 residues. The CDR3 sequence is CSARRQAEAFF. In nucleotides, the CDR3 is TGCAGTGCCCGTAGACAGGCAGAAGCTTTCTTT.

The chain's CDR3 is CAISEPRNEKLFF. The CDR3, as DNA: TGTGCCATCAGTGAGCCTAGAAATGAAAAACTGTTTTTT. This sequence joins TRBV10-3 and TRBJ1-4, with no clear D. With 2 bases removed from V and 5 bases from J, the gap between germline ends came to 6 bases. This CDR3 region has 13 residues. In germline, CDR1 is ENHRY, CDR2 SYGVKD.

The V call is TRBV2, the J call TRBJ2-5; TRBD2 matches 12 bases. V gave up 3 bases and J gave up 6 bases; unmatched junction bases: 5. CDR1 is SNHLY and CDR2 is FYNNEI in the germline V gene. The CDR3 runs 15 residues. Here the CDR3 DNA reads TGTGCCAGCAGTGACCTAGCGGGGGGGCTAAAGACCCAGTACTTC. As protein: CASSDLAGGLKTQYF. The variable domain in full, with the rest retrieved from reference TRBV2 and TRBJ2-5, is EPEVTQTPSHQVTQMGQEVILRCVPISNHLYFYWYRQILGQKVEFLVSFYNNEISEKSEIFDDQFSVERPDGSNFTLKIRSTKLEDSAMYFCASSDLAGGLKTQYFGPGTRLLVL.

The V and J genes are TRBV29-1 and TRBJ1-4, with 7 bases that match TRBD1. The CDR3 consists of 14 residues. Germline-derived CDR1 and CDR2 are SQVTM and ANQGSEA. Trimming at V came to 6 bases and at J to 5 bases, leaving 9 bases not matched to a gene. The DNA for the CDR3 is TGCAGCGTCGCCTCCGGGACAGCGAATGAAAAACTGTTTTTT. It encodes CSVASGTANEKLFF.

The chain employs TRBV5-6 and TRBJ2-3, with a possible D match to TRBD1 (5 bases). Germline loops: CDR1 SGHDT, CDR2 YYEEEE. The ends were cut back, 5 bases at V and 0 bases at J, with 10 bases in the middle. This CDR3 region has 14 residues. The CDR3 protein is CASSRGGSTDTQYF. CDR3 DNA: TGTGCCAGCAGTAGGGGCGGTAGCACAGATACGCAGTATTTT.

This clone was observed a few times. The rearrangement links TRBV5-1 to TRBJ1-4, with D maybe TRBD1 (6 bases). There are 15 residues in the CDR3. V was pared by 2 bases and J by 8 bases, with 16 bases between. Germline CDR1 SGHRS, CDR2 YFSETQ. CDR3 DNA sequence: TGCGCCAGCAGCTTTTCTCCGCGGGGGGCAGAAAAACTGTTTTTT. Translated, it gives CASSFSPRGAEKLFF.